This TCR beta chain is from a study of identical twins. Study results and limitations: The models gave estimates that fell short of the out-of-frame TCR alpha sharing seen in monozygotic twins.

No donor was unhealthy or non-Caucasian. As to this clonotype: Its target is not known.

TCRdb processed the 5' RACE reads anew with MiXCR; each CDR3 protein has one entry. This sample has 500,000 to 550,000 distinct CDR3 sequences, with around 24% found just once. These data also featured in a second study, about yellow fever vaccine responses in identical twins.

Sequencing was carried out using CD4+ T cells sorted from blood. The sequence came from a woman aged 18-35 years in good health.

The DNA of the CDR3 is TGCGCCAGCAGCCATCCAGGGGGGGATTCACCCCTCCACTTT. This sequence encodes CASSHPGGDSPLHF. The chain couples TRBV5-1 to TRBJ1-6; 7 positions match TRBD1. The CDR3 has 14 amino acids. Germline loops: CDR1 SGHRS, CDR2 YFSETQ. J was trimmed by 8 bases and V by 4 bases; bases with no gene match: 6.